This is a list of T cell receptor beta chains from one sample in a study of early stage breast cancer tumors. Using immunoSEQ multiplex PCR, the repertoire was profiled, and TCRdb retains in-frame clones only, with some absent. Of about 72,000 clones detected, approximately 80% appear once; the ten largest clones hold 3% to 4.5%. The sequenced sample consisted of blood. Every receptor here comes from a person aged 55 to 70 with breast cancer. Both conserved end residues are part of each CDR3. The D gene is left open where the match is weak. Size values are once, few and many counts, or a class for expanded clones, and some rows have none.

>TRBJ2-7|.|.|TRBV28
TGTGCCAGCAGTTTGGTAAAAGGGTCAAGCTCCTACGAGCAGTACTTC
CASSLVKGSSSYEQYF
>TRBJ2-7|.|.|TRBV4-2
TGTGCCAGCAGCCAAGTCGGAGGGTCCTACGAGCAGTACTTC
CASSQVGGSYEQYF
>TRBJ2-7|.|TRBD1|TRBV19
TGTGCCAGTAGTATTCAGGGGGCGCCGGGGTACGAGCAGTACTTC
CASSIQGAPGYEQYF
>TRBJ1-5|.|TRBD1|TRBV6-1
TGTGCCATAAGAGGGACAGGGGTAAACCAGCCCCAGCATTTT
CAIRGTGVNQPQHF
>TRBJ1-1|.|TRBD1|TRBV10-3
TGTGCCATCAGTGAGTCGCTGGGACAGGGGTTGAACACTGAAGCTTTCTTT
CAISESLGQGLNTEAFF
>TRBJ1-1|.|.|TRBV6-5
TGTGCCAGCGAGATCACAGTAGGGAGCACTGAAGCTTTCTTT
CASEITVGSTEAFF
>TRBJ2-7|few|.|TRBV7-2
TGTGCCAGCAGCTCTCTTCCTGGGACCTCCTACGAGCAGTACTTC
CASSSLPGTSYEQYF
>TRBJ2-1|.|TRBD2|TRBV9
TGTGCCAGCAGCGTAGACTTAGCGGGGGGCGGTGAGCAGTTCTTC
CASSVDLAGGGEQFF
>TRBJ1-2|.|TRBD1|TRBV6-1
TGTGCCAGCTCTGCCGCCGGGACAGGGGACTATGGCTACACCTTC
CASSAAGTGDYGYTF
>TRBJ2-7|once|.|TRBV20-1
TGCAGTGTGGTTACTCTATGGGAGCAGTACTTC
CSVVTLWEQYF
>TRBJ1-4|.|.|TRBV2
TGTGCCAGCAGTGAATTAATTACTCGGGTAAAACTGTTTTTT
CASSELITRVKLFF
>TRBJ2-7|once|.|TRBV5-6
TGTGCCAGCAGCCGGAATCGATTAACGGGGGTTGGGGAGCAGTACTTC
CASSRNRLTGVGEQYF
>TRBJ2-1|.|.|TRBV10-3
TGTGCCATCAGTGAGTTTGCGGGGGCGGACAATGAGCAGTTCTTC
CAISEFAGADNEQFF
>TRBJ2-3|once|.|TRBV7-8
TGTGCCAGCAGCTTAGAGATGCGAGGGGATTCGGATACGCAGTATTTT
CASSLEMRGDSDTQYF
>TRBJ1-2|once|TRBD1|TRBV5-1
TGCGCCAGCAGCTCGACCCTTGACAGGGATGGCTACACCTTC
CASSSTLDRDGYTF
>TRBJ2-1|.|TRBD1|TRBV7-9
TGTGCCAGCAGCTCGATGTCAGTCTTCGGCAGGGGGAGCAATGAGCAGTTCTTC
CASSSMSVFGRGSNEQFF
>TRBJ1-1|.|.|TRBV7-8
TGTGCCAGCAGCAGAACGGACGGGACTCAAGCTTTCTTT
CASSRTDGTQAFF
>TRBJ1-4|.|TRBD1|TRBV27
TGTGCCAGCAGTCAGGACAGGGGAGATGGAAAACTGTTTTTT
CASSQDRGDGKLFF
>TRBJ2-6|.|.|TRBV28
TGTGCCAGCAGAGACTCTGGGGCCAACGTCCTGACTTTC
CASRDSGANVLTF
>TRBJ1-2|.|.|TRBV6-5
TGTGCCAGCAGTCCCCCGGGGCGGAACTATGGCTACACCTTC
CASSPPGRNYGYTF
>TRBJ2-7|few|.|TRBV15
TGTGCCACCAGCAGAGAAGAAGTGTCTGACGAGCAGTACTTC
CATSREEVSDEQYF
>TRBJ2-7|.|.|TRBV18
TGTGCCAGCTCGGACCTGGGGGCAGGCGAGCAGTACTTC
CASSDLGAGEQYF
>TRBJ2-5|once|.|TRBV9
TGTGCCAGCAGCGTTGGGGGCCCCCAAGAGACCCAGTACTTC
CASSVGGPQETQYF
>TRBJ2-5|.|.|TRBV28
TGTGCCAGCAGTTTATGGGCTCTGGCGGGCACCCAAGAGACCCAGTACTTC
CASSLWALAGTQETQYF
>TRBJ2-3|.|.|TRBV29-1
TGCAGCGCAATTAGGGGCCCAGATACGCAGTATTTT
CSAIRGPDTQYF
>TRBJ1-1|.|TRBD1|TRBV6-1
TGTGCCAGCTCAAGGACAGGGTCGAACACTGAAGCTTTCTTT
CASSRTGSNTEAFF
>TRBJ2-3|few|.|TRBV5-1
TGCGCCAGCAGCTCACTGCCCACAGATACGCAGTATTTT
CASSSLPTDTQYF
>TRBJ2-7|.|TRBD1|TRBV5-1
TGCGCCAGCAGCTCCCCCGGGACAGGGTTACACGAGCAGTACTTC
CASSSPGTGLHEQYF
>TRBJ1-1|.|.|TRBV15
TGTGCCACCAGCAGAGACCGATTATCGAACACTGAAGCTTTCTTT
CATSRDRLSNTEAFF
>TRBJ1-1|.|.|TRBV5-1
TGCGCCAGCAGCTCGGACCTTGGGATCACTGAAGCTTTCTTT
CASSSDLGITEAFF
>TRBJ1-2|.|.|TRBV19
TGTGCCAGTAGTCCGGACCGGGACGTCGGTGGGTACACCTTC
CASSPDRDVGGYTF
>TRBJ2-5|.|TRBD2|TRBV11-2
TGTGCCAGCAGCCCGCCCGGGACTAGCGGCCGGGAGACCCAGTACTTC
CASSPPGTSGRETQYF
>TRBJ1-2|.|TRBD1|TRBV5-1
TGCGCCAGCAGCCCGGAGGATTCAGGGGGTAACTATGGCTACACCTTC
CASSPEDSGGNYGYTF
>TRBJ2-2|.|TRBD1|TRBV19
TGTGCCAGTAGTTCCAGGACAGGAGCGAACACCGGGGAGCTGTTTTTT
CASSSRTGANTGELFF
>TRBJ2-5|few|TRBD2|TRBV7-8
TGTGCCAGCAGATCCTCGGCTAGCGGGACAATCCAGGTACAAGAGACCCAGTACTTC
CASRSSASGTIQVQETQYF
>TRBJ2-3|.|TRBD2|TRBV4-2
TGTGCCAGCAGCCAGGCTACTAGCGGGAGGATCACAGATACGCAGTATTTT
CASSQATSGRITDTQYF
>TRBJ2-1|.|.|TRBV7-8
TGTGCCAGCGGGGTCGGAAACTACAATGAGCAGTTCTTC
CASGVGNYNEQFF
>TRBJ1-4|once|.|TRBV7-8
TGTGCCAGCAGCTTAGGGATAAACGGAGGTCCTAATGAAAAACTGTTTTTT
CASSLGINGGPNEKLFF
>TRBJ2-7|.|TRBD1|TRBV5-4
TGTGCCAGCAGCTTCGACAGGGCCTACGAGCAGTACTTC
CASSFDRAYEQYF
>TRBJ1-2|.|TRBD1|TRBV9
TGTGCCAGCAGCCCCTACCATGTAAGGGGGCAGGATGGCTACACCTTC
CASSPYHVRGQDGYTF
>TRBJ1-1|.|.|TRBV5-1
TGCGCCAGCAGCTTAGGCTGGGGAGCTGAAGCTTTCTTT
CASSLGWGAEAFF
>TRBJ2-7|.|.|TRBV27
TGTGCCAGCAGTCCTCGGGGCCTGCTCTACAGGGCCCTCGGCTCCTACGAGCAGTACTTC
CASSPRGLLYRALGSYEQYF
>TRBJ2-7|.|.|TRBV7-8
TGTGCCAGCAGCCCCAGATCCGGGACATTCTCCTACGAGCAGTACTTC
CASSPRSGTFSYEQYF
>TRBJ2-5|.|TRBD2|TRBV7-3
TGTGCCAGCAAGGCTAGCGGCTCTGGGGAAGAGACCCAGTACTTC
CASKASGSGEETQYF
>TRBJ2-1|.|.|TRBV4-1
TGCGCCAGCAGCCAGGATGCCCCCGCCTACGAGGGGATAGACAATGAGCAGTTCTTC
CASSQDAPAYEGIDNEQFF
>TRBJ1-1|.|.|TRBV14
TGTGCCAGCAGCCCCAGGGTTAACACTGAAGCTTTCTTT
CASSPRVNTEAFF